This TCR beta chain was found in a study of cytomegalovirus exposure and HLA in healthy donors. Study-level points and caveats: Across donors, most TCRs were seen rarely, yet some public ones were widespread. TCR beta V- and J-gene trimming, according to a later analysis, was linked to a missense DCLRE1C variant. CMV serostatus was the sole immune exposure data available. Researchers reported that a few CMV-associated chains were confirmed in vitro as CMV antigen-specific.

The CDR3 covers 14 residues. The V end was cut by 3 bases, the J end by 7 bases, with 12 bases between. Germline-derived CDR1 and CDR2 are MNHEY and SVGAGI. On this clone: Its antigen remains unidentified.

The PCR ran on 60 Vbeta and 13 Jbeta primers. Using immunoSEQ multiplex PCR, the repertoire was profiled, and TCRdb retains in-frame clones only, with some absent. The sample contains 150,000 to 200,000 clones, roughly three quarters of which appear only once. This TCR was sampled from a man aged 40-49 years in good health and CMV-seropositive. This sequence joins TRBV6-5 and TRBJ1-4; possibly TRBD1 for D (6 bases). The sample consisted of PBMCs. CDR3 nucleotide sequence: TGTGCCAGCAGTTATCGGGGGGCAGGTGAAAAACTGTTTTTT. Translating gives CASSYRGAGEKLFF.